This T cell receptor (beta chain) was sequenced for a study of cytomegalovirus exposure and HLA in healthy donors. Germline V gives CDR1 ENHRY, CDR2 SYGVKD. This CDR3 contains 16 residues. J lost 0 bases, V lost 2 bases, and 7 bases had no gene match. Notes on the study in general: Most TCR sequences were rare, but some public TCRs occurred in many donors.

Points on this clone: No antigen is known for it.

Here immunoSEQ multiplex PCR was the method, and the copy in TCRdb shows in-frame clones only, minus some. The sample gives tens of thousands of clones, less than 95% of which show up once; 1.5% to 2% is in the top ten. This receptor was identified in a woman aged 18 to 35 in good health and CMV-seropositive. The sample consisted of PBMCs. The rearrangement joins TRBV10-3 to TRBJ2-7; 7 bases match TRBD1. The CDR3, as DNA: TGTGCCATCAGTGAGGTGGGGACAGATACCTCCTACGAGCAGTACTTC. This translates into CAISEVGTDTSYEQYF.